This T cell receptor (beta chain) was recovered during a study of OX40 agonist ivuxolimab in advanced cancers. Germline V gives CDR1 MNHEY, CDR2 SVGAGI. Unmatched junction bases numbered 5, after V lost 0 bases and J lost 8 bases. The length of the CDR3 is 14 residues. The assay was immunoSEQ multiplex PCR, and TCRdb's table has in-frame clones only and misses some. The data contain fewer than 25,000 clones, over 80% of them singletons. This clonotype was sampled from an adult with an advanced solid tumor such as melanoma, head and neck, liver or kidney cancer. The sequencing used CD4+ or CD8+ T cells sorted from blood, collected in a trial of the OX40 agonist ivuxolimab. This chain uses TRBV6-5 with TRBJ1-2; 8 nucleotides match TRBD1. The CDR3 loop reads CASSYSEHRGGYTF. CDR3 nucleotides: TGTGCCAGCAGTTACTCGGAGCACAGGGGGGGCTACACCTTC.